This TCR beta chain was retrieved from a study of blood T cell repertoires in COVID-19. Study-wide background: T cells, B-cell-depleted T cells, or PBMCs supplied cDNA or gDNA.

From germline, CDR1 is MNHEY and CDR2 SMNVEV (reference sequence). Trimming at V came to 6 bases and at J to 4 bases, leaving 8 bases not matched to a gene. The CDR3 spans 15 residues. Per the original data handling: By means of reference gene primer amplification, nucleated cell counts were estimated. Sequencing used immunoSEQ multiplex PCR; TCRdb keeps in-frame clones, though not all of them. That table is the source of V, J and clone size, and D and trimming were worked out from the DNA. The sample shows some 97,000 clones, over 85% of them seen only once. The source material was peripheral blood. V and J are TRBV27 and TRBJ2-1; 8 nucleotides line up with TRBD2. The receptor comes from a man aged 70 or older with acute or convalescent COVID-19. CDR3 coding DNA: TGTGCCAGCAGCATGACAGCGGGAGCGTACAATGAGCAGTTCTTC. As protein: CASSMTAGAYNEQFF.